This T cell receptor (beta chain) was sequenced for a study of shared clonotypes between healthy human individuals. Study-level findings and limits: Naive subsets generally exceeded memory subsets in estimated richness.

Comment on this clone: Its antigen is not identified.

Original handling: In the immunoSEQ data, sequences were junction-only and lacked quality scores, so filtering differed. TCRdb's copy holds only in-frame clones and misses some; the assay was immunoSEQ multiplex PCR. D and trimming come from the DNA, and the V and J calls and clone size come from that table. The table shows approximately 320,000 clones, with about 74% occurring only once. CD45RA+ naive and CD45RA-negative memory subsets were separated from CD4+ cells. The germline V gene encodes CDR1 LNHDA and CDR2 SQIVND (reference sequence). The V and J ends lost 1 base and 4 bases, in that order; junction bases with no gene match: 6. This CDR3 comprises 15 residues.

This clonotype was sampled from a man under 40 in good health. The sequenced sample consisted of memory CD4+ T cells sorted from blood. Documented subset: CD45RA-negative fraction. The rearrangement links TRBV19 to TRBJ2-5; the match to TRBD1 covers 7 bases. CDR3 DNA: TGTGCCAGTAGTATAGTAAGGGGGCTGAGAGAGACCCAGTACTTC. It yields the protein CASSIVRGLRETQYF. The full variable domain, its missing parts supplied by reference TRBV19 and TRBJ2-5, is DGGITQSPKYLFRKEGQNVTLSCEQNLNHDAMYWYRQDPGQGLRLIYYSQIVNDFQKGDIAEGYSVSREKKESFPLTVTSAQKNPTAFYLCASSIVRGLRETQYFGPGTRLLVL.